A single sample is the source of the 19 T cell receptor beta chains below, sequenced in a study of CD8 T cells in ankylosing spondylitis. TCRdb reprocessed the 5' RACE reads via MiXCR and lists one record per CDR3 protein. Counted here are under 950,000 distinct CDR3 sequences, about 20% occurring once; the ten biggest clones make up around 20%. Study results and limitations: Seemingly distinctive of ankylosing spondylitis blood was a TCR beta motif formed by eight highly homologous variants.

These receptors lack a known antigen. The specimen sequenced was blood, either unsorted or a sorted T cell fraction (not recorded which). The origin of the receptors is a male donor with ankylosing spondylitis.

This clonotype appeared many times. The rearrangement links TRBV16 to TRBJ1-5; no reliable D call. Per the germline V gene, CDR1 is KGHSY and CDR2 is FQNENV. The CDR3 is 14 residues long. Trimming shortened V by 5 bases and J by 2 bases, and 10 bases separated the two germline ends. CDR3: CASSSKWGNQPQHF. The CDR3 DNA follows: TGTGCCAGCAGCTCTAAATGGGGCAATCAGCCCCAGCATTTT.

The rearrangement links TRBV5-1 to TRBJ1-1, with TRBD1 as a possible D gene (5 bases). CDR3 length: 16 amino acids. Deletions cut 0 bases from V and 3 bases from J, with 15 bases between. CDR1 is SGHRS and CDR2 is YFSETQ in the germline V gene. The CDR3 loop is CASSLVRAGIDTEAFF. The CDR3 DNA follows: TGCGCCAGCAGCTTGGTAAGGGCAGGGATTGACACTGAAGCTTTCTTT.

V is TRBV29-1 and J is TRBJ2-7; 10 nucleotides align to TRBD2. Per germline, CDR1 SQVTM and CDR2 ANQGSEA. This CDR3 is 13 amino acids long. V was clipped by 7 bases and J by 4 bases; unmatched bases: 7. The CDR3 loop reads CSGIGTSEYEQYF. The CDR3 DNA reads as TGCAGCGGCATCGGGACTAGCGAGTACGAGCAGTACTTC.

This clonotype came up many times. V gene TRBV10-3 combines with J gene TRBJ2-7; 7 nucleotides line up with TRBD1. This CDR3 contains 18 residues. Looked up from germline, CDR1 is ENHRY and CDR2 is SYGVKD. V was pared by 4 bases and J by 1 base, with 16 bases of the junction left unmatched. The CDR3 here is CAISVQSRETGFSYEQYF. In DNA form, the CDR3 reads TGTGCCATCAGTGTTCAAAGTAGAGAGACAGGGTTTTCCTACGAGCAGTACTTC.

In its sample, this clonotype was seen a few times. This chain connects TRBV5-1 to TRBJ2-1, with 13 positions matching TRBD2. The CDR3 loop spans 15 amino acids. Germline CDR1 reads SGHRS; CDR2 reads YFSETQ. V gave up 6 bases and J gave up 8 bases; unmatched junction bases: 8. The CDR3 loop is CASTRTSGSLYEQFF. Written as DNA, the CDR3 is TGCGCCAGCACCCGGACTAGCGGGAGTCTCTATGAGCAGTTCTTC.

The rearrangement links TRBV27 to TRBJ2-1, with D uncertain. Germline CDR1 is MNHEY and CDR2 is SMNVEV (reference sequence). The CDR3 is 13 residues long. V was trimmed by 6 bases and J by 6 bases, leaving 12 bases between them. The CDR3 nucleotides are TGTGCCAGCAGAGGGATCATGGGCAATGAGCAGTTCTTC. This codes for CASRGIMGNEQFF.

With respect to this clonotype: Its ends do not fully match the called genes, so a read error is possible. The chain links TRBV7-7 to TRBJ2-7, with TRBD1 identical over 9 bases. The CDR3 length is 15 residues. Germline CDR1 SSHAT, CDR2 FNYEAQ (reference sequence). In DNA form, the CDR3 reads TGTGCTAGCAGCTTAGCTGCTGGACAGGGGTACGAGCAGTACTTC. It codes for CASSLAAGQGYEQYF. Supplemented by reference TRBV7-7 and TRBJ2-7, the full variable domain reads GAGVSQSPRYKVTKRGQDVTLRCDPISSHATLYWYQQALGQGPEFLTYFNYEAQPDKSGLPSDRFSAERPEGSISTLTIQRTEQRDSAMYRCASSLAAGQGYEQYFGPGTRLTVT.

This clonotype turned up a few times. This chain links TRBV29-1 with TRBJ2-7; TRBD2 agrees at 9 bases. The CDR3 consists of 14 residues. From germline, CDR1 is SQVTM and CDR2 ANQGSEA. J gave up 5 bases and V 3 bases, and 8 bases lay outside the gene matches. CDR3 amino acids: CSVESSGRENEQYF. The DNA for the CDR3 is TGCAGCGTTGAGAGTAGCGGGAGAGAAAACGAGCAGTACTTC.

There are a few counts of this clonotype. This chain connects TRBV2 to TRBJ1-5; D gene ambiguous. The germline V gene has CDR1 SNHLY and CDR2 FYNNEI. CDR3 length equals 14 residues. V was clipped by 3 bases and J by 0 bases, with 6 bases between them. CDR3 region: CASSEGYSNQPQHF. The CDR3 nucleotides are TGTGCCAGCAGTGAGGGGTATAGCAATCAGCCCCAGCATTTT.

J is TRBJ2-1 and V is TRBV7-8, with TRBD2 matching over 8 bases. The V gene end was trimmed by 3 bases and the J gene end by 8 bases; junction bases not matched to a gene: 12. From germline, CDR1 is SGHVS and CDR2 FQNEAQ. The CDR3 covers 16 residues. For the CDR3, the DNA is TGTGCCAGCAGCTTGATTCCCGGGGGGGCGGCTGATGAGCAGTTCTTC. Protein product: CASSLIPGGAADEQFF.

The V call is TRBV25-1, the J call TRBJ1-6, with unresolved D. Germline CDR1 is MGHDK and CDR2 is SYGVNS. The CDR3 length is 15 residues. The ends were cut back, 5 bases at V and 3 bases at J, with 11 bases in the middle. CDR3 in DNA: TGTGCCAGCAGTTCGGACGTAAGCTATAATTCACCCCTCCACTTT. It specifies CASSSDVSYNSPLHF.

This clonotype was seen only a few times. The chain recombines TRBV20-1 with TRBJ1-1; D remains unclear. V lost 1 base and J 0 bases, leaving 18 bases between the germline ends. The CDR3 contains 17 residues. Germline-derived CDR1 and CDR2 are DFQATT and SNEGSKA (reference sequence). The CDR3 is CSARVIGIQSLNTEAFF. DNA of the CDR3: TGCAGTGCTAGAGTGATCGGGATTCAGTCTTTGAACACTGAAGCTTTCTTT.

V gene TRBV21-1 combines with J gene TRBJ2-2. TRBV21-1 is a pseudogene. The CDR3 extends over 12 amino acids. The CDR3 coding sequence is TGTGCCAGCAGCAACTACACCGGGGAGCTGTTTTTT. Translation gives CASSNYTGELFF.

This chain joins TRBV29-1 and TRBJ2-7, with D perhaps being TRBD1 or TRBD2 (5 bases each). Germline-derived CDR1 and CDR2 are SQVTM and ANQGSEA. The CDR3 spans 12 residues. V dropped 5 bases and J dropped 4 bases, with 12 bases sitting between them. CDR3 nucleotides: TGCAGCGTTAAAGCGGACACATACGAGCAGTACTTC. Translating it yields CSVKADTYEQYF.

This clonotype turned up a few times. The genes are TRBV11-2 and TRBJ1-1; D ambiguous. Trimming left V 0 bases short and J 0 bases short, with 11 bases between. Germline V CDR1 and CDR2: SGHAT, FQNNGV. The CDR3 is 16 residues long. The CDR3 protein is CASSLEFGWLNTEAFF. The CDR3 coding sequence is TGTGCCAGCAGCTTAGAGTTCGGTTGGTTGAACACTGAAGCTTTCTTT.

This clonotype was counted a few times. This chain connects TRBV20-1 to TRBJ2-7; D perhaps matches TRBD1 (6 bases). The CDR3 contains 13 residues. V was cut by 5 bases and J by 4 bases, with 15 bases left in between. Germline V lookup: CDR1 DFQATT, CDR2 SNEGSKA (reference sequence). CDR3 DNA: TGCAGTGCTGCCTCCGTCACAGGGTACGAGCAGTACTTC. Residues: CSAASVTGYEQYF.

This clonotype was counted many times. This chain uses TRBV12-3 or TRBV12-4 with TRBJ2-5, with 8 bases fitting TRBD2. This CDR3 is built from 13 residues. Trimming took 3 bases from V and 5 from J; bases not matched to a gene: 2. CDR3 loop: CASSFAGGETQYF. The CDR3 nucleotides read TGTGCCAGCAGTTTTGCGGGAGGCGAGACCCAGTACTTC.

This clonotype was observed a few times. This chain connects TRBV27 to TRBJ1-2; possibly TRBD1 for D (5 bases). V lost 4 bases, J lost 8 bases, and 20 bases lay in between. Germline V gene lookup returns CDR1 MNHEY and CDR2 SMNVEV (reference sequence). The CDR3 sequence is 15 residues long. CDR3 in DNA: TGTGCCAGCAGTTACCGACAGTCCCCGTTGGGGGGCTACACCTTC. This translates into CASSYRQSPLGGYTF.

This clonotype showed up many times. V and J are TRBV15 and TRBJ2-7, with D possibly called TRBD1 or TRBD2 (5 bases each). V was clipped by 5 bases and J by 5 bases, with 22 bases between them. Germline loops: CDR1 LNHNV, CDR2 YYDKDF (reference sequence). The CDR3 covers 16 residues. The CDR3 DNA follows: TGTGCCACCAGCGAGGACCGGGACCCTGGGTCTGACGAGCAGTACTTC. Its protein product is CATSEDRDPGSDEQYF. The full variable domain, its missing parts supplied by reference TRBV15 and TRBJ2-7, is DAMVIQNPRYQVTQFGKPVTLSCSQTLNHNVMYWYQQKSSQAPKLLFHYYDKDFNNEADTPDNFQSRRPNTSFCFLDIRSPGLGDTAMYLCATSEDRDPGSDEQYFGPGTRLTVT.